This T cell receptor beta chain was sequenced for a study of radiotherapy plus CTLA-4 blockade in lung cancer listed by TCRdb under 2018. Background for the entire study: Among enrolled patients, roughly 17% had an objective response and 25% to 35% reached disease control. Findings and caveats that apply to the study as a whole: The strongest predictors of response were reported to be early dynamic shifts in blood T cell clones along with a rise in serum interferon-beta following radiation. After treatment with radiotherapy and ipilimumab, TCR clones that originated in tumors expanded in peripheral blood.

In regard to this clone: Its antigen is unknown. The input lacks base qualities; no much larger clone sits a single base away.

Focal radiation therapy combined with CTLA-4 blockade (ipilimumab) was tested in patients with chemo-refractory metastatic non-small-cell lung cancer. V sheds 2 bases and J sheds 2 bases, leaving 9 bases between their ends. Per the germline V gene (reference sequence), MNHEY is the CDR1 and SMNVEV is the CDR2. From cysteine to phenylalanine, the CDR3 is 14 amino acids long. Solely the CDR3 DNA is kept, with 42 bases framed from the first base. The library was built by means of the immunoSEQ multiplex PCR assay. Entries here come from immuneACCESS through TCRdb and include only in-frame sequences with V and J called. Some clones fail to appear in such tables; in the studies checked, an unresolved V gene covers under half of the shortfall, and the cause of the remainder is unknown. This sample holds roughly 48,000 clones; around 76% were observed only once. The ten largest make up 8.3% of the sample.

This clonotype originated in a human donor with non-small cell lung cancer who had stable disease on radiotherapy plus ipilimumab. Recombination linked TRBV27 to TRBJ1-1; the D gene is perhaps TRBD1, from 6 matching bases. This specimen consisted of peripheral blood, obtained from a patient treated with radiotherapy plus ipilimumab. The DNA is as follows: TGTGCCAGCAGTTTACAGGGGAGTAACACTGAAGCTTTCTTT. Its amino acids are CASSLQGSNTEAFF.